The TCR beta chain under discussion was sequenced for a study of T-cell memory formation after mild COVID-19. Broader study findings: Some SARS-CoV-2-responding clones were already detected in memory before infection.

The CDR3 runs to 15 residues. V lost 0 bases to trimming and J lost 8 bases; unmatched junction nucleotides: 7. The germline V gene encodes CDR1 SGHTA and CDR2 FQGTGA. There are a few counts of this clonotype. Its antigen is not known. MiXCR, applied by TCRdb to the 5' RACE reads, yields one record per CDR3 protein. The sample shows approximately 300,000 distinct CDR3 sequences, approximately 16% of them seen only once. The receptor's source is a man aged 18 to 29 who had mild COVID-19 (a few samples of this study predate the infection). Cell type and time point are not known. Sequencing was done on a sample of PBMCs or a T cell subset sorted from them (not recorded which). The chain couples TRBV7-3 to TRBJ2-1, with TRBD1 matching 7 bases. The chain's CDR3 is CASSLTGGTGDEQFF. CDR3 DNA: TGTGCCAGCAGCTTAACTGGAGGTACAGGGGATGAGCAGTTCTTC.